The rows below give T cell receptor beta chains drawn from one sample of a study of cytomegalovirus exposure and HLA in healthy donors. Data came from immunoSEQ multiplex PCR; TCRdb stores just in-frame clones and leaves some out. Among 95,000 to 150,000 clones listed, approximately 67% were seen once. Input material: PBMCs. These TCRs come from a man aged 18 to 29 in good health and CMV-seronegative. Both conserved end residues are trimmed from each CDR3. The order of the fields is J gene, V gene, CDR3 protein.

j_gene: TRBJ2-7
v_gene: TRBV5-4
CDR3aa: ASSWRWGTGAHEQY

j_gene: TRBJ1-1
v_gene: TRBV6-5
CDR3aa: ASSYGGVEAF

j_gene: TRBJ2-1
v_gene: TRBV10-3
CDR3aa: AISDLAGGYNEQF

j_gene: TRBJ1-1
v_gene: TRBV20-1
CDR3aa: SVRGTEAF

j_gene: TRBJ2-2
v_gene: TRBV7-9
CDR3aa: ASSLGQTNTGELF

j_gene: TRBJ2-1
v_gene: TRBV19
CDR3aa: ASNPTGAYNEQF

j_gene: TRBJ2-7
v_gene: TRBV28
CDR3aa: ASSSPGGLSGQGTSYEQY

j_gene: TRBJ1-5
v_gene: TRBV15
CDR3aa: ATSEGTQPQH

j_gene: TRBJ2-3
v_gene: TRBV6-5
CDR3aa: ASRLAGGGTDTQY

j_gene: TRBJ2-1
v_gene: TRBV5-8
CDR3aa: ASSLWGEDYNEQF

j_gene: TRBJ1-1
v_gene: TRBV28
CDR3aa: ASIWGGLRDTEAF

j_gene: TRBJ2-2
v_gene: TRBV28
CDR3aa: ASSTPGSGRVGELF

j_gene: TRBJ1-2
v_gene: TRBV29-1
CDR3aa: SVGGEQGAGGCGYT

j_gene: TRBJ1-5
v_gene: TRBV9
CDR3aa: ASSVGAGSFNQPQH

j_gene: TRBJ2-6
v_gene: TRBV9
CDR3aa: ASSVVGQGAPGANVLT

j_gene: TRBJ1-5
v_gene: TRBV7-9
CDR3aa: ASRDGGQPQH

j_gene: TRBJ2-7
v_gene: TRBV7-9
CDR3aa: ASSQVRSSGNYEQY

j_gene: TRBJ1-1
v_gene: TRBV7-6
CDR3aa: ASSLSHQSTGSRDTEAF

j_gene: TRBJ1-5
v_gene: TRBV28
CDR3aa: ASTQWWSLNQPQH

j_gene: TRBJ1-5
v_gene: TRBV30
CDR3aa: AWRGQGRQPQH

j_gene: TRBJ2-3
v_gene: TRBV19
CDR3aa: ASSINTLTDTQY

j_gene: TRBJ2-7
v_gene: TRBV29-1
CDR3aa: SVEMAGIPYEQY

j_gene: TRBJ1-1
v_gene: TRBV11-2
CDR3aa: ASSLAINTEAF

j_gene: TRBJ2-2
v_gene: TRBV28
CDR3aa: ASRRQGAGELF

j_gene: TRBJ2-2
v_gene: TRBV4-3
CDR3aa: ASSPGQGVRGELF

j_gene: TRBJ1-3
v_gene: TRBV18
CDR3aa: ASSNGVAGNTIY

j_gene: TRBJ2-7
v_gene: TRBV28
CDR3aa: ASSPTGEGWGDEY

j_gene: TRBJ1-2
v_gene: TRBV7-8
CDR3aa: ASSLPRGGYT

j_gene: .
v_gene: TRBV29-1
CDR3aa: SVEGGNEQY

j_gene: TRBJ1-4
v_gene: TRBV6-5
CDR3aa: ASSTGTGREKLF

j_gene: TRBJ2-6
v_gene: TRBV15
CDR3aa: ATSRAQGAGANVLT

j_gene: TRBJ2-3
v_gene: TRBV7-9
CDR3aa: ASSPGTRLGTDTQY

j_gene: TRBJ1-2
v_gene: TRBV19
CDR3aa: ASSTTGQAFYGYT

j_gene: TRBJ2-3
v_gene: TRBV4-1
CDR3aa: ASSQALLLAGGTDTQY

j_gene: TRBJ1-1
v_gene: TRBV2
CDR3aa: ASPGQVNTEAF

j_gene: TRBJ2-7
v_gene: TRBV6-1
CDR3aa: ASKLTAGGPYEQY

j_gene: TRBJ1-3
v_gene: TRBV7-9
CDR3aa: ASSPRRSDRGRGDTIY

j_gene: TRBJ2-1
v_gene: TRBV7-9
CDR3aa: ASSPLAGAYNEQF

j_gene: TRBJ2-5
v_gene: TRBV27
CDR3aa: ASSARYMGGKQETQY

j_gene: TRBJ1-4
v_gene: TRBV5-8
CDR3aa: ASSLARAGWDEKLF

j_gene: TRBJ2-1
v_gene: TRBV6-6
CDR3aa: ASSLAGINNEQF

j_gene: TRBJ1-5
v_gene: TRBV7-2
CDR3aa: ASSLDKFRQPQH

j_gene: TRBJ2-6
v_gene: TRBV9
CDR3aa: ASSVPLAHSGANVLT

j_gene: TRBJ2-4
v_gene: TRBV27
CDR3aa: ASSLSIQGGTKNIQY

j_gene: TRBJ2-3
v_gene: TRBV7-8
CDR3aa: ASSLGPGEGEDTQY

j_gene: TRBJ2-2
v_gene: TRBV4-2
CDR3aa: ASSQLAGATGELF

j_gene: TRBJ2-1
v_gene: TRBV28
CDR3aa: ASSPGLASYNEQF

j_gene: TRBJ2-7
v_gene: TRBV27
CDR3aa: ASSLSAGGNEQY

j_gene: TRBJ2-1
v_gene: TRBV7-2
CDR3aa: ASSFWRETDEQF

j_gene: TRBJ2-5
v_gene: TRBV28
CDR3aa: ASRPGTKETQY

j_gene: TRBJ2-3
v_gene: TRBV4-1
CDR3aa: ASSQHRDREGTQY

j_gene: TRBJ2-7
v_gene: TRBV11-2
CDR3aa: ASSWTLTISYEQY

j_gene: TRBJ1-3
v_gene: TRBV6-5
CDR3aa: ASSRQTNSGNTIY